The TCR beta chain under discussion was sequenced for a study of cytomegalovirus exposure and HLA in healthy donors. CDR1 is MNHEY, CDR2 SMNVEV, per germline (reference sequence). The CDR3 runs to 15 residues. Deletions cut 0 bases from V and 1 base from J, with 10 bases between. Overall study results and limits: Later work found that TCR association rates differed between HLA loci; DRB1 had the most and HLA-C the fewest.

To note about this clone: As yet, its antigen is unknown.

The PCR had 60 Vbeta and 13 Jbeta primers. The protocol was immunoSEQ multiplex PCR, while the TCRdb copy is restricted to in-frame clones and leaves out a portion. The sample gives under 200,000 clones, about four fifths of which show up once; under 15% is in the top ten. This sequence originates from a woman aged 50 to 60 in good health and CMV-seronegative. The specimen sequenced was PBMCs. V usage is TRBV27 and J usage is TRBJ2-7, with D hard to call. CDR3 sequence (DNA): TGTGCCAGCAGTTTATCGGCCGTACAATCCTACGAGCAGTACTTC. It encodes CASSLSAVQSYEQYF.